The clone carrying this T cell receptor (beta chain) is a singleton in its sample. The antigen is unknown. The record originates from a study of post-analysis software for immune sequencing data. Study-level background: In terms of disease course, relapsing-remitting, secondary progressive and progressive-relapsing multiple sclerosis were included. Study-level points and caveats: TRBV5-6, TRBV5-1 and TRBV20-1 belonged to a set of about five TRBV segments that were more frequent in patients than controls. Normalized Chao1 diversity was significantly lower in multiple sclerosis patients than in controls.

Presence of unique molecular identifiers characterized the TCR beta cDNA libraries. Using its own MiXCR run on the PCR reads, TCRdb lists one record per CDR3 protein. The sample holds approximately 690,000 distinct CDR3 sequences, more than 50% seen once. Trimming took off 2 bases at V and 2 bases at J, with 8 bases between the two ends. Germline CDR1 reads ENHRY; CDR2 reads SYGVKD. The CDR3 is 14 amino acids. The sample was blood. This chain connects TRBV10-3 to TRBJ2-3, with D possibly being TRBD2 (5 bases). This sequence originates from a girl aged 2-9 years with multiple sclerosis. The CDR3 DNA is TGTGCCATCAGTGAGACGGGATTCACAGATACGCAGTATTTT. It translates to CAISETGFTDTQYF.